This T cell receptor (beta chain) was recorded in a study of blood T cell repertoires in COVID-19. Study-wide context: COVID-19 samples collected from the United States, Italy and Spain covered acute and convalescent phases.

The CDR3 has 18 residues. Germline V gives CDR1 GTSNPN, CDR2 SVGIG (reference sequence). The germline V and J ends were trimmed by 4 bases and 0 bases, with 24 bases remaining between them. The authors' processing: Estimation of nucleated cell counts relied on the amplification of reference gene primers. Sequencing used immunoSEQ multiplex PCR; TCRdb keeps in-frame clones, though not all of them. From that table come the V and J calls and clone size; the DNA was used to work out D and trimming. The profile shows hundreds of thousands of clones, roughly 90% of them singletons. The TCR sequence derives from a woman in her twenties or thirties with COVID-19, enrolled during active disease. The genes are TRBV30 and TRBJ1-1, with D maybe TRBD1 (6 bases). Sample: peripheral blood. The chain's CDR3 is CAWKVGGPTMVMNTEAFF. For the CDR3, the DNA is TGTGCCTGGAAGGTGGGGGGGCCAACAATGGTCATGAACACTGAAGCTTTCTTT.